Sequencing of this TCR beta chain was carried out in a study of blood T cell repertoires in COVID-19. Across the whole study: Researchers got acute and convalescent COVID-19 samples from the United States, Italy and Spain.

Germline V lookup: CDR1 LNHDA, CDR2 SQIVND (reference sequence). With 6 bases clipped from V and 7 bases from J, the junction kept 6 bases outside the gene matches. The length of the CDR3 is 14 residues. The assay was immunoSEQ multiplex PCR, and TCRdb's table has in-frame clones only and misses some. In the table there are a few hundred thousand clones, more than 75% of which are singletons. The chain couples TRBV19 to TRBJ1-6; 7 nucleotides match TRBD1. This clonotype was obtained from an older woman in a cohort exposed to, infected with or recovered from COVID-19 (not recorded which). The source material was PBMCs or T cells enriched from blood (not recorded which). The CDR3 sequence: CASSLRGVNSPLHF. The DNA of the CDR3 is TGTGCCAGTAGCCTCAGGGGGGTAAATTCACCCCTCCACTTT.